This T cell receptor (beta chain) was identified during a study of shared T cell receptors in the human thymus. Produced via immunoSEQ multiplex PCR; TCRdb's table is partial and in-frame only. The sample holds roughly 710,000 clones, roughly 88% seen once. These data were likewise used in another study, on human thymus T cells. As that study records: Donor material was obtained from healthy Finnish infants undergoing corrective surgery for congenital heart defects. The thymus was resected at corrective cardiac surgery.

This sequence originates from a girl less than two years old with a congenital heart defect. Sequencing input: thymocytes.

The CDR3 DNA sequence: TGTGCTAGTGGTTTCAAGTCTTTGGGGCAGGACCCCTATAGCAATCAGCCCCAGCATTTT. Translating it yields CASGFKSLGQDPYSNQPQHF. The chain couples TRBV12-5 to TRBJ1-5, with D possibly being TRBD1 (5 bases). Germline CDR1 is LGHNT and CDR2 is FRNRAP. The CDR3 has 20 amino acids. Trimming stripped 3 bases from V and 0 bases from J, with 24 bases between.